This TCR beta chain was identified during a study of immune evolution from preneoplasia to lung adenocarcinoma. Regarding the study as a whole: Normal lung had highest clonality; later lesions appeared denser, more diverse. Top clone share appeared to fall from AAH through AIS, MIA, adenocarcinoma.

Remarks on this clone: Antigen: not known. The same CDR3 also results from other DNA sequences found in this sample.

Each case's diagnosis was confirmed by two pathologists on H&E. The assay was immunoSEQ multiplex PCR, and TCRdb's table has in-frame clones only and misses some. The repertoire consists of tens of thousands of clones, with 74% occurring once and the leading ten covering under 7.5%. The sample comprised FFPE invasive lung adenocarcinoma tissue. The clonotype originates from a person between 60 and 70 years old with lung adenocarcinoma.

The CDR3 region has the DNA TGTGCCAGCAGCGTTGACAGTAACACTGAAGCTTTCTTT. Translation gives CASSVDSNTEAFF. The gene calls are TRBV2 and TRBJ1-1; a weak D match, TRBD1 (5 bases). The V and J ends lost 6 bases and 2 bases respectively, with 10 bases between them. The germline CDR1 and CDR2 sequences are SNHLY and FYNNEI. This CDR3 is built from 13 residues.